Shown below are 10 T cell receptor beta chains from a single sample sequenced in a study of cytomegalovirus exposure and HLA in healthy donors. The PCR employed 60 Vbeta primers together with 13 Jbeta primers. Data came from immunoSEQ multiplex PCR; TCRdb stores just in-frame clones and leaves some out. The sample lists more than 150,000 clones, around four fifths occurring once. The sequencing sample was made of PBMCs. These receptors were collected from a man between 18 and 29 years old in good health and CMV-seronegative.

This clone was counted a few times. This chain uses TRBV11-3 with TRBJ2-7; TRBD1 matches 7 bases. Per the germline V gene, CDR1 is SGHNT and CDR2 is YENEEA. This CDR3 has 13 amino acids. Unmatched junction bases numbered 1, after V lost 1 base and J lost 4 bases. The CDR3 sequence is CASSLGGQYEQYF. As DNA, the CDR3 is TGTGCCAGCAGCTTAGGGGGACAGTACGAGCAGTACTTC.

CDR3 in amino acids: CASSPPGRDDTEAFF. For the CDR3, the DNA is TGTGCCAGCTCACCACCGGGGAGGGACGACACTGAAGCTTTCTTT. The chain combines TRBV18 with TRBJ1-1; possibly TRBD1 for D (5 bases). The CDR3 runs 15 residues. Germline CDR1 is KGHSH and CDR2 is LQKENI. Trimming removed 0 bases at V and 3 bases at J, with 11 bases between.

The V call is TRBV10-3, the J call TRBJ2-7, with a weak D call TRBD1 (6 bases). V shed 6 bases and J shed 3 bases, with 12 bases lying between them. Germline V gene lookup returns CDR1 ENHRY and CDR2 SYGVKD. The length of the CDR3 is 13 residues. The CDR3 protein is CAIRTDRNYEQYF. In nucleotides, the CDR3 is TGTGCCATCAGAACTGACAGGAACTACGAGCAGTACTTC.

V and J are TRBV7-9 and TRBJ1-1; D is unresolved. CDR1 SEHNR and CDR2 FQNEAQ come from the germline V gene (reference sequence). The length of the CDR3 is 15 residues. Trimming cost V 2 bases and J 0 bases, with 10 bases left between them. The CDR3 bases are TGTGCCAGCAGCTTATTGGGCAAACTGAACACTGAAGCTTTCTTT. This codes for CASSLLGKLNTEAFF.

The V and J genes are TRBV11-1 and TRBJ2-7, with 7 bases matching TRBD2. Trimming cost V 5 bases and J 0 bases; bases outside gene matches: 1. The CDR3 has 13 residues. Per the germline V gene, CDR1 is SGHAT and CDR2 is FQDESV (reference sequence). The CDR3 region is CASSREVSYEQYF. In nucleotides, the CDR3 is TGTGCCAGCAGCCGGGAGGTCTCCTACGAGCAGTACTTC.

The chain joins TRBV13 to TRBJ2-7; 7 positions agree with TRBD2. CDR3 size: 14 residues. Germline values: CDR1 PRHDT, CDR2 FYEKMQ (reference sequence). The V segment lost 2 bases and the J segment 6 bases; nucleotides outside the gene matches: 7. DNA for the CDR3: TGTGCCAGCAGCTTATCCGGGAGGAGTTCCGAGCAGTACTTC. Amino acid sequence: CASSLSGRSSEQYF.

A note on this clone: The sample carries other DNA sequences with the same CDR3. This chain joins TRBV5-1 and TRBJ2-7; maybe TRBD2 (6 bases). The CDR3 length is 15 residues. CDR1 is SGHRS, CDR2 YFSETQ, per germline. Trimming removed 0 bases at V and 4 bases at J, with 14 bases between. The CDR3 loop reads CASSLGGGGSYEQYF. CDR3 sequence (DNA): TGCGCCAGCAGCTTGGGTGGGGGAGGTTCGTACGAGCAGTACTTC. The complete variable domain, with remaining parts taken from reference TRBV5-1 and TRBJ2-7, reads KAGVTQTPRYLIKTRGQQVTLSCSPISGHRSVSWYQQTPGQGLQFLFEYFSETQRNKGNFPGRFSGRQFSNSRSEMNVSTLELGDSALYLCASSLGGGGSYEQYFGPGTRLTVT.

This chain uses TRBV4-2 with TRBJ1-3; 7 bases are shared with TRBD1. Germline V CDR1 and CDR2: LGHNA, YNFKEQ. After removal of 1 base from V and 0 bases from J, the junction contained 0 bases not matched to a gene. The CDR3 consists of 15 residues. CDR3 sequence (DNA): TGTGCCAGCAGCCAAGGGGACAGCTCTGGAAACACCATATATTTT. Its translation is CASSQGDSSGNTIYF.

The gene calls are TRBV25-1 and TRBJ1-5; D perhaps matches TRBD1 (5 bases). Germline assignment: CDR1 MGHDK and CDR2 SYGVNS. This CDR3 is built from 14 residues. The germline V and J ends were trimmed by 4 bases and 5 bases, with 12 bases remaining between them. DNA of the CDR3: TGTGCCAGCAGTGGCCCAGGGATTGATCAGCCCCAGCATTTT. Translation gives CASSGPGIDQPQHF.

The chain recombines TRBV11-2 with TRBJ2-7; the match to TRBD2 covers 7 bases. The V gene end was trimmed by 5 bases and the J gene end by 6 bases; junction bases not matched to a gene: 7. Germline CDR1 reads SGHAT; CDR2 reads FQNNGV. The CDR3 spans 13 residues. In DNA, the CDR3 is TGTGCCAGCAGCGGGAGGGCGGGCTCCGAGCAGTACTTC. Translated: CASSGRAGSEQYF.